This entry features one T cell receptor beta chain sequence. As yet, its antigen is unknown. This entry belongs to a study of CD8 T cells in ankylosing spondylitis. Overall study findings and caveats: In ankylosing spondylitis blood, a motif of eight highly homologous TCR beta variants appeared characteristic.

The CDR3 has 13 amino acids. CDR1 and CDR2 from the germline V gene are ENHRY and SYGVKD. Trimming stripped 6 bases from V and 5 bases from J, with 10 bases between. From the 5' RACE reads, TCRdb called clonotypes with MiXCR, one entry per CDR3 protein. The table lists approximately 400,000 distinct CDR3 sequences, roughly 18% of them singletons. The chain has TRBV10-3 and TRBJ2-2, with D maybe TRBD2 (5 bases). The sample consisted of blood, either unsorted or a sorted T cell fraction (not recorded which). The receptor's source is a male donor with ankylosing spondylitis. CDR3 nucleotides: TGTGCCATCAGGGGAACTAGTACCGGGGAGCTGTTTTTT. It specifies CAIRGTSTGELFF.